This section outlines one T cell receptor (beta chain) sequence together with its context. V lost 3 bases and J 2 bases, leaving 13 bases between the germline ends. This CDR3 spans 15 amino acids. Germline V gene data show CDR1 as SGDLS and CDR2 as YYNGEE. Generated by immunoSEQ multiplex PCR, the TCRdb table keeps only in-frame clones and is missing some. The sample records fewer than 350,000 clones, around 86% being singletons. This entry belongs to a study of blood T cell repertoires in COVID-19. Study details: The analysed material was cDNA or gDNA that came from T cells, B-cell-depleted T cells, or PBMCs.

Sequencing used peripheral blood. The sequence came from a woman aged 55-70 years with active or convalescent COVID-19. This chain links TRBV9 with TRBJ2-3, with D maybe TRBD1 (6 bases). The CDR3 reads CASSGSQGSTDTQYF. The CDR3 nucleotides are TGTGCCAGCAGCGGTTCGCAGGGGTCCACAGATACGCAGTATTTT.